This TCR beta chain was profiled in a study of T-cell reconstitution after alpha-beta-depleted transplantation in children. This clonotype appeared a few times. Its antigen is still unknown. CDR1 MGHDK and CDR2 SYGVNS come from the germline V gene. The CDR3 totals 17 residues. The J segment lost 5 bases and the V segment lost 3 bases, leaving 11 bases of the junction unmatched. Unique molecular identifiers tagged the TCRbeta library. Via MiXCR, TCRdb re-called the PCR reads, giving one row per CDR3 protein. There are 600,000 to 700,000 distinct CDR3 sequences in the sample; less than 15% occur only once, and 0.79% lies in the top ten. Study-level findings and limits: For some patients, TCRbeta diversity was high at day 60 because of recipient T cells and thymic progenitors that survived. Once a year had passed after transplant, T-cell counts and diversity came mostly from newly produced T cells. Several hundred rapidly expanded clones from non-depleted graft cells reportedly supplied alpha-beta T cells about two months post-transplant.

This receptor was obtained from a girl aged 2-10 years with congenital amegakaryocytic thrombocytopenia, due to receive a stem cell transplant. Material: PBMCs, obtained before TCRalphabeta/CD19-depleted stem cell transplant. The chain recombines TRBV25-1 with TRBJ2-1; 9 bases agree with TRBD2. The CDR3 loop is CASSDILTSGGDNEQFF. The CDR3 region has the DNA TGTGCCAGCAGTGATATTCTGACTAGCGGAGGGGACAATGAGCAGTTCTTC.